The 13 T cell receptor beta chains in this list originate from one sample, sequenced in a study of T cells in Graves' hyperthyroidism and ophthalmopathy. The CDR3 regions of TCR beta were amplified from RNA transcripts. RT-PCR in the first round (using the HTBI primer set) targeted the TCR CDR3. MiXCR, run by TCRdb on the multiplex PCR reads, gives a single entry per CDR3 protein. The table has roughly 700,000 distinct CDR3 sequences, roughly 15% seen once. The sequenced sample was blood. All receptors derive from a woman younger than 30 with Graves' hyperthyroidism.

This clonotype came up many times. The CDR3 here is CASSEGWDLSEQYF. In DNA form, the CDR3 reads TGTGCCAGCAGTGAAGGGTGGGATCTATCCGAGCAGTACTTC. V and J are TRBV2 and TRBJ2-7, with D hard to call. The CDR3 sequence is 14 residues long. The germline V gene has CDR1 SNHLY and CDR2 FYNNEI. Trimming shortened V by 1 base and J by 6 bases, and 13 bases separated the two germline ends.

This clonotype was seen only a few times. The V gene is TRBV5-1, the J gene TRBJ2-1, with D possibly being TRBD2 (5 bases). Germline V gene lookup returns CDR1 SGHRS and CDR2 YFSETQ. The V gene lost 0 bases and the J gene lost 5 bases, with 9 bases spanning the gap. The CDR3 is 14 residues long. The CDR3 reads CASSLELGNNEQFF. CDR3 bases: TGCGCCAGCAGCTTGGAACTAGGTAACAATGAGCAGTTCTTC.

This chain connects TRBV10-3 to TRBJ1-6; D uncertain. The CDR3 is 16 residues long. V was trimmed by 3 bases and J by 7 bases, leaving 16 bases between them. Germline CDR1 reads ENHRY; CDR2 reads SYGVKD. The CDR3 spells CAISDSEHPSNSPLHF. As DNA, the CDR3 is TGTGCCATCAGTGATTCGGAACATCCATCCAATTCACCCCTCCACTTT.

This clonotype has just a few counts. The rearrangement links TRBV5-8 to TRBJ2-7; D gene ambiguous. Looked up from germline, CDR1 is SGHTS and CDR2 is YDEGEE. The CDR3 has 14 amino acids. The ends were cut back, 2 bases at V and 0 bases at J, with 9 bases in the middle. The CDR3 here is CASSLGISSYEQYF. In nucleotides, the CDR3 is TGTGCCAGCAGCTTAGGGATATCCTCCTACGAGCAGTACTTC.

V gene TRBV6-1 combines with J gene TRBJ1-1, with 10 bases that match TRBD1. The CDR3 loop spans 14 amino acids. Germline V gives CDR1 MNHNS, CDR2 SASEGT. V dropped 6 bases and J dropped 5; count of bases not matched to a gene: 6. The CDR3 DNA sequence: TGTGCCAGCAGGTTGACAGGGGGCCGTACTGAAGCTTTCTTT. This codes for CASRLTGGRTEAFF.

The count of this clonotype is one. This sequence may be a read error, since a much larger clone differs from it by one base. J is TRBJ1-5 and V is TRBV20-1, with D possibly being TRBD1 (6 bases). Looked up from germline, CDR1 is DFQATT and CDR2 is SNEGSKA (reference sequence). Trimming pared 8 bases from V and 7 bases from J, leaving 24 bases between. The CDR3 spans 15 residues. CDR3: CSTRDRLYQTQPQHF. For the CDR3, the DNA is TGCAGTACGCGAGACAGGCTTTACCAGACCCAGCCCCAGCATTTT.

This clonotype was recorded many times. The chain carries TRBV6-1 and TRBJ1-5, with D unresolved. V shed 5 bases and J shed 0 bases, with 17 bases lying between them. The V gene's germline CDR1 is MNHNS and CDR2 SASEGT. CDR3 size: 17 residues. The CDR3: CASSLGLTQNSNQPQHF. In DNA, the CDR3 is TGTGCCAGCAGTCTCGGGCTTACTCAAAATAGCAATCAGCCCCAGCATTTT.

This clonotype appeared many times. The rearrangement uses TRBV28 and TRBJ2-7, with D perhaps matching TRBD2 (6 bases). Germline V gene data show CDR1 as MDHEN and CDR2 as SYDVKM. The CDR3 totals 18 residues. Trimming removed 3 bases at V and 0 bases at J, with 21 bases between. The DNA of the CDR3 is TGTGCCAGCAGTTTCCCTCTTCAGGCTAGCGTGAGCTCCTACGAGCAGTACTTC. Its protein product is CASSFPLQASVSSYEQYF.

This clonotype was found a few times. V is TRBV5-1 and J is TRBJ2-1, with D perhaps assigned TRBD1 or TRBD2 (5 bases each). The CDR3 length is 16 residues. Germline CDR1 and CDR2: SGHRS and YFSETQ. The V and J ends lost 4 bases and 4 bases respectively, with 18 bases between them. Written as DNA, the CDR3 is TGCGCCAGCAGCCTATTTGGGGGAGTTGAGTACAATGAGCAGTTCTTC. This gives the protein CASSLFGGVEYNEQFF.

The genes are TRBV11-2 and TRBJ2-3, with 7 bases that match TRBD2. The CDR3 runs 16 residues. Losses at the gene ends were 6 bases for V and 6 bases for J; bases not matched to a gene: 15. CDR1 and CDR2 from the germline V gene are SGHAT and FQNNGV. This CDR3 reads CASSPRAGGSKDTQYF. CDR3 nucleotides: TGTGCCAGCAGTCCACGAGCCGGCGGGAGCAAGGATACGCAGTATTTT. The full variable domain, rest sourced from reference TRBV11-2 and TRBJ2-3, is EAGVAQSPRYKIIEKRQSVAFWCNPISGHATLYWYQQILGQGPKLLIQFQNNGVVDDSQLPKDRFSAERLKGVDSTLKIQPAKLEDSAVYLCASSPRAGGSKDTQYFGPGTRLTVL.

This clonotype has only a few counts. The chain joins TRBV28 to TRBJ1-2; D unresolved. V was pared by 7 bases and J by 5 bases, with 14 bases between. Germline CDR1 and CDR2: MDHEN and SYDVKM. CDR3 length: 13 amino acids. CDR3 sequence (DNA): TGTGCCAGCAATCCGGCTCCAGAGTATGGCTACACCTTC. This codes for CASNPAPEYGYTF.

There are many counts of this clonotype. This chain joins TRBV20-1 and TRBJ2-2; 7 nucleotides agree with TRBD1. V lost 5 bases, J lost 5 bases, and 14 bases stayed unmatched. The CDR3 has 16 amino acids. Germline V gene sequence: CDR1 DFQATT, CDR2 SNEGSKA (reference sequence). Here the CDR3 DNA reads TGCAGTGCTCGACGAGGGGGCGCGTATTTTACCGGGGAGCTGTTTTTT. This translates into CSARRGGAYFTGELFF.

This clonotype was observed at least ten times. The chain links TRBV18 to TRBJ1-1; TRBD1 might be the D (6 bases). Trimming left V 2 bases short and J 1 base short, with 11 bases between. CDR1 KGHSH and CDR2 LQKENI come from the germline V gene. This CDR3 contains 15 residues. CDR3 bases: TGTGCCAGCTCACCAGGGGCAGGGGAGAACACTGAAGCTTTCTTT. Its translation: CASSPGAGENTEAFF.